This TCR beta chain was documented in a study of blood T cell repertoires in COVID-19. Study as a whole: Nucleic acid was either cDNA or gDNA, and it came from T cells, B-cell-depleted T cells, or PBMCs.

After removal of 3 bases from V and 3 bases from J, the junction contained 13 bases not matched to a gene. Germline V gene lookup returns CDR1 SQVTM and CDR2 ANQGSEA. The CDR3 is 16 residues long. Per the original data handling: Amplification from reference gene primers served as the basis for estimated nucleated cell counts. Assay: immunoSEQ multiplex PCR; the TCRdb copy retains only in-frame clones and omits some. V and J calls and clone size are as listed in that table; D and trimming were resolved from the DNA. The sample has 250,000 to 300,000 clones, approximately 86% seen once. The sample comprised peripheral blood. J is TRBJ2-5 and V is TRBV29-1, with TRBD2 matching over 7 bases. The sequence derives from a man aged 30 to 39 with active or convalescent COVID-19. In nucleotides, the CDR3 is TGCAGCGTTGAGATAGGGGAGGGGTTTGGAAAAGAGACCCAGTACTTC. Its translation: CSVEIGEGFGKETQYF.